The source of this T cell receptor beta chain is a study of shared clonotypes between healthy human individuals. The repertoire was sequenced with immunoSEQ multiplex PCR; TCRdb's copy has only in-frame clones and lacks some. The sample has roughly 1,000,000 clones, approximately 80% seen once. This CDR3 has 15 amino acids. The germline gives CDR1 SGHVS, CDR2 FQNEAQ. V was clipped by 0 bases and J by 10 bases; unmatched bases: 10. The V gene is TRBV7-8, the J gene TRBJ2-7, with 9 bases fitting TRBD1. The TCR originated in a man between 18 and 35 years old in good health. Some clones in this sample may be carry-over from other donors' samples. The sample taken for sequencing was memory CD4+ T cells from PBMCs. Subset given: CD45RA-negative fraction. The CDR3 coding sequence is TGTGCCAGCAGCTTAGCGCATTCCGGGACAGGGAATCAGTACTTC. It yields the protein CASSLAHSGTGNQYF.